These T cell receptor beta chains were read from a single sample in a study of blood T cell repertoires in COVID-19. The assay was immunoSEQ multiplex PCR, and TCRdb's table has in-frame clones only and misses some. Of about 100,000 clones in the sample, about 87% were seen once. Sample: peripheral blood. The receptors come from a woman between 25 and 40 years old with acute or convalescent COVID-19. Both conserved end residues are part of each CDR3. A D gene is named only where the DNA matches it firmly. Size values are once, few and many counts, or a class for expanded clones, and some rows have none.

DNA	CDR3	D	V	size	J
TGCGCCAGCAGCCAAGATCAGGGTACCTATGGCTACACCTTC	CASSQDQGTYGYTF	.	TRBV4-1	.	TRBJ1-2
TGTGCCAGCAGAGATAGACAGGGGGCTGAAGCTTTCTTT	CASRDRQGAEAFF	TRBD1	TRBV28	.	TRBJ1-1
TGTGCCAGCAGCGAGAAACTAGAGCAGTACTTC	CASSEKLEQYF	.	TRBV11-3	.	TRBJ2-7
TGTGCCAGCTCACTGGACAGGGGGTCCTCTGAAGCTTTCTTT	CASSLDRGSSEAFF	TRBD1	TRBV18	.	TRBJ1-1
TGTGCCAGCAGCTTGAACCGGGGGTACGAGCAGTACTTC	CASSLNRGYEQYF	.	TRBV5-6	.	TRBJ2-7
TGCAGTGCTATCGTTCGGGAAAAACTGTTTTTT	CSAIVREKLFF	.	TRBV20-1	.	TRBJ1-4
TGTGCCAGCAGCTTAGCACAGGGGTTAGTTGCAGATACGCAGTATTTT	CASSLAQGLVADTQYF	TRBD1	TRBV7-8	once	TRBJ2-3
TGTGCCAGCAGCAAGGAGGCTAATTACTATGGCTACACCTTC	CASSKEANYYGYTF	.	TRBV5-6	once	TRBJ1-2
TGCGCCAGCAGCTTGGAACTAGGATCGGGTGAGCAGTTCTTC	CASSLELGSGEQFF	.	TRBV5-1	.	TRBJ2-1
TGTGCCAGCAGCTTGGACAAAAGAGATGGCTACACCTTC	CASSLDKRDGYTF	.	TRBV11-1	.	TRBJ1-2
TGTGCCAGCAGCCGGCCCCGGGGGGAGCCGCTTGAGCAGTACTTC	CASSRPRGEPLEQYF	TRBD2	TRBV5-6	.	TRBJ2-7
TGTGCCAGTACTCATTGGGGCAGGGGGAGTCAGCCCCAGCATTTT	CASTHWGRGSQPQHF	TRBD1	TRBV19	.	TRBJ1-5
TGTGCCAGTAGCCGCGACGGGACAGTTATTAACTATGGCTACACCTTC	CASSRDGTVINYGYTF	TRBD1	TRBV19	few	TRBJ1-2
TGTGCCAGCAGCCAAGATTCGACAGGGGGAAATTCACCCCTCCACTTT	CASSQDSTGGNSPLHF	TRBD1	TRBV3-1/TRBV3-2	.	TRBJ1-6
TGTGCCAGCAGGGAGACAGGGTACTATGGCTACACCTTC	CASRETGYYGYTF	TRBD1	TRBV6-5	.	TRBJ1-2